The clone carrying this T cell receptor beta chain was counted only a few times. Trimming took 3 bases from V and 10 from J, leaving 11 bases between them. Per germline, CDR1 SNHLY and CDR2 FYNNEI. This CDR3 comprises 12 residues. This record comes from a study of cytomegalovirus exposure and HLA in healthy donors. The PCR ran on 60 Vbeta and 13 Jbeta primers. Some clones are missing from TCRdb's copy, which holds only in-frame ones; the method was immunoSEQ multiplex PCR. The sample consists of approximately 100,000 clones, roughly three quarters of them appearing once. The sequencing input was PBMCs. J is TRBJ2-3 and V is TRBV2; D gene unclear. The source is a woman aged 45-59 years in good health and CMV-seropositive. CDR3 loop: CASSDSPRAQYF. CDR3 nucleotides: TGTGCCAGCAGTGATAGCCCCCGCGCGCAGTATTTT.